The clone carrying this T cell receptor (beta chain) was detected only a few times. The data originate from a study of T cells after yellow fever vaccination. The germline V gene has CDR1 GTSNPN and CDR2 SVGIG (reference sequence). Trimming took 1 base from V and 4 from J, leaving 16 bases between them. The CDR3 is 16 residues long. 5'RACE template switching produced TCR cDNA carrying a universal primer site and UMIs. TCRdb analysed the 5' RACE reads with MiXCR anew, one entry per CDR3 protein. Of around 590,000 distinct CDR3 sequences in the sample, 9% to 15% were seen once. This specimen was PBMCs, taken on the day of the yellow fever booster vaccination. The rearrangement uses TRBV30 and TRBJ2-2; D may be TRBD1 (6 bases). The TCR comes from a man under 40 who received the YFV17D yellow fever vaccine. The CDR3 bases are TGTGCCTGGAGTGGGGACCGGGACATTCGCACCGGGGAGCTGTTTTTT. This gives the protein CAWSGDRDIRTGELFF.